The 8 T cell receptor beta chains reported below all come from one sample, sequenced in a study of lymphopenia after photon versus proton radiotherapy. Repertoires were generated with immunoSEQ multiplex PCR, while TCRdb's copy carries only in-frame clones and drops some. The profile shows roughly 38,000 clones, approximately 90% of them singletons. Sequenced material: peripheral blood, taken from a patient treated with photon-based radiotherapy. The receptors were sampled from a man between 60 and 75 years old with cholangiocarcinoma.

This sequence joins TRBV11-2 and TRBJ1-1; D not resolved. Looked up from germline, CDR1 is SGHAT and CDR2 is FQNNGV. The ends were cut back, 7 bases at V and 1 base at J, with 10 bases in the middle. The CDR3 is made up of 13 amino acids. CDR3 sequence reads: CASTFSGNTEAFF. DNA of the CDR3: TGTGCCAGCACCTTCTCGGGGAACACTGAAGCTTTCTTT.

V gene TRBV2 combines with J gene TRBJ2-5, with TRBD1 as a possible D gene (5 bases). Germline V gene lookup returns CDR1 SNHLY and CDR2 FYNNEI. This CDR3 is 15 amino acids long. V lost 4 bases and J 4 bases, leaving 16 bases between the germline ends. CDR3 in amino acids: CASSGEGVVGETQYF. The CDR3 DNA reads TGTGCCAGCAGTGGAGAAGGGGTAGTAGGAGAGACCCAGTACTTC.

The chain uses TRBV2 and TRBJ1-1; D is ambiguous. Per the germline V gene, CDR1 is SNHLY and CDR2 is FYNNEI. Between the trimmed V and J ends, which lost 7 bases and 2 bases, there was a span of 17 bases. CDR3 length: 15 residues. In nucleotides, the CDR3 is TGTGCCAGCATCGACTGGTGGCAGAGTAACACTGAAGCTTTCTTT. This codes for CASIDWWQSNTEAFF. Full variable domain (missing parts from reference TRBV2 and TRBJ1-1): EPEVTQTPSHQVTQMGQEVILRCVPISNHLYFYWYRQILGQKVEFLVSFYNNEISEKSEIFDDQFSVERPDGSNFTLKIRSTKLEDSAMYFCASIDWWQSNTEAFFGQGTRLTVV.

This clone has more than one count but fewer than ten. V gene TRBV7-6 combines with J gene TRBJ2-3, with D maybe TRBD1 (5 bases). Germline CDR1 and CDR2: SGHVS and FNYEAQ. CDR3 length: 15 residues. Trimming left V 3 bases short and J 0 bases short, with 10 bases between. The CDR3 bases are TGTGCCAGCAGCTTTCAGGGCAGCAGCACAGATACGCAGTATTTT. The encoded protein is CASSFQGSSTDTQYF. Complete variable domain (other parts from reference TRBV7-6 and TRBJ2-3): GAGVSQSPRYKVTKRGQDVALRCDPISGHVSLYWYRQALGQGPEFLTYFNYEAQQDKSGLPNDRFSAERPEGSISTLTIQRTEQRDSAMYRCASSFQGSSTDTQYFGPGTRLTVL.

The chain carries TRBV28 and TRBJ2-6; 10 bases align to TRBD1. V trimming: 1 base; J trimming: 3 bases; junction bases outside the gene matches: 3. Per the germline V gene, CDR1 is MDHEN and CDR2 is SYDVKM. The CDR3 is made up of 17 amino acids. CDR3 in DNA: TGTGCCAGCAGTTTATACCGGGACAGGGGTGGGGCCAACGTCCTGACTTTC. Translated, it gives CASSLYRDRGGANVLTF.

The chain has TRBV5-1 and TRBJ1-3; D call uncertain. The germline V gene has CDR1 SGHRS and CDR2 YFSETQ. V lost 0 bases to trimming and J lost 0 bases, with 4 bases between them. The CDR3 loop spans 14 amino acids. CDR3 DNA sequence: TGCGCCAGCAGCTTGGGACACTCTGGAAACACCATATATTTT. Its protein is CASSLGHSGNTIYF.

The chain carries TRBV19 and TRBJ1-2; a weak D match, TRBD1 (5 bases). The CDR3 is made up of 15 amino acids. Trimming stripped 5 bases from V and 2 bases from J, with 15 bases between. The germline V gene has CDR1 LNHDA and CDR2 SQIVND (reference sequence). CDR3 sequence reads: CASSDGRAGNYGYTF. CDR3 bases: TGTGCCAGTAGTGATGGCAGGGCGGGGAACTATGGCTACACCTTC.

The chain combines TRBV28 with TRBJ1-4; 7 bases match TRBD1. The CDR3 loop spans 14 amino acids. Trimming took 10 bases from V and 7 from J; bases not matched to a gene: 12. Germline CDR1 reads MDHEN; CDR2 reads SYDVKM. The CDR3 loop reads CATSPTGATEKLFF. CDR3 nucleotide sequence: TGTGCCACCTCACCAACAGGGGCGACTGAAAAACTGTTTTTT.